The T cell receptor beta chain under discussion was sequenced for a study of T cells in Graves' hyperthyroidism and ophthalmopathy. Study-wide findings and caveats: Also found in blood were most expanded thyroid clonotypes above 0.001.

V was clipped by 5 bases and J by 7 bases, with 18 bases between them. Germline-derived CDR1 and CDR2 are SNHLY and FYNNEI. The CDR3 has 15 residues. Amplification of TCR beta CDR3 regions used RNA as the template. TCR CDR3 underwent first-round RT-PCR with the HTBI primer set. Each CDR3 protein gets one entry after TCRdb re-called the multiplex PCR reads with MiXCR. The sample lists about 710,000 distinct CDR3 sequences, roughly 17% occurring once. A remark on this clonotype: The antigen is not known.

Newly diagnosed hyperthyroidism patients aged 18 to 65 years had disease lasting under 2 months. Used for diagnoses were clinical symptoms, serum thyroxine and TRAb, thyroid ultrasound and orbital computed tomography. 10 ml of fresh peripheral blood supplied the PBMCs. Sequencing used blood. V and J are TRBV2 and TRBJ2-1, with D hard to call. The source of this sequence is a man aged 18-30 years with Graves' hyperthyroidism. The CDR3 region is CASSIETRAWNEQFF. The CDR3 DNA reads TGTGCCAGCAGTATCGAGACAAGGGCCTGGAATGAGCAGTTCTTC. Supplemented by reference TRBV2 and TRBJ2-1, the full variable domain reads EPEVTQTPSHQVTQMGQEVILRCVPISNHLYFYWYRQILGQKVEFLVSFYNNEISEKSEIFDDQFSVERPDGSNFTLKIRSTKLEDSAMYFCASSIETRAWNEQFFGPGTRLTVL.